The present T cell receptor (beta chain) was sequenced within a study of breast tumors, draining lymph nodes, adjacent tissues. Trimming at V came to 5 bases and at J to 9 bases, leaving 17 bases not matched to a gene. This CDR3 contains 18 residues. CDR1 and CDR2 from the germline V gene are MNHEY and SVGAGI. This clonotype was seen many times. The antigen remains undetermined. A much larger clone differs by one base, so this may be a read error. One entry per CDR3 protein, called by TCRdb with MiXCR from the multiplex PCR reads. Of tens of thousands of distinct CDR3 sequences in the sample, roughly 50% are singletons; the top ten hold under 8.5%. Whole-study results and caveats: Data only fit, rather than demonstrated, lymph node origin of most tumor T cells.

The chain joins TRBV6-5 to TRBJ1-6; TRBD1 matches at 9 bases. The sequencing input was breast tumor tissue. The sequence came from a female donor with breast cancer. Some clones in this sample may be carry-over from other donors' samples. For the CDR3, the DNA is TGTGCCAGCAGTCTCGCCGGGACAGGGTTCATCTTAGGTTCACCCCTCCACTTT. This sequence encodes CASSLAGTGFILGSPLHF.